This T cell receptor (beta chain) was sequenced during a study of yellow fever vaccine responses in identical twins. Study-wide results and caveats: It has been reported that, in twins, the vaccine T cell response seemed partly convergent and partly personalized.

TCRdb reprocessed the RT-PCR reads with MiXCR, giving one entry per CDR3 protein. The table includes about 2,100 distinct CDR3 sequences, under 90% detected once. There are 16 residues in the CDR3. The germline V gene encodes CDR1 SGDLS and CDR2 YYNGEE. The germline V and J ends were trimmed by 3 bases and 0 bases, with 13 bases remaining between them. On this clonotype: What it recognizes is unknown.

This chain links TRBV9 with TRBJ1-5; the D gene is possibly TRBD1 (6 bases). The specimen comprised T cells from blood (PBMCs), unsorted or a sorted subset (not recorded which), sampled before or after yellow fever vaccination (not recorded which). The sequence came from a woman aged 18-29 years who received the yellow fever vaccine. The CDR3: CASSAEDSLSNQPQHF. Written as DNA, the CDR3 is TGTGCCAGCAGCGCGGAGGACAGCCTTAGCAATCAGCCCCAGCATTTT.